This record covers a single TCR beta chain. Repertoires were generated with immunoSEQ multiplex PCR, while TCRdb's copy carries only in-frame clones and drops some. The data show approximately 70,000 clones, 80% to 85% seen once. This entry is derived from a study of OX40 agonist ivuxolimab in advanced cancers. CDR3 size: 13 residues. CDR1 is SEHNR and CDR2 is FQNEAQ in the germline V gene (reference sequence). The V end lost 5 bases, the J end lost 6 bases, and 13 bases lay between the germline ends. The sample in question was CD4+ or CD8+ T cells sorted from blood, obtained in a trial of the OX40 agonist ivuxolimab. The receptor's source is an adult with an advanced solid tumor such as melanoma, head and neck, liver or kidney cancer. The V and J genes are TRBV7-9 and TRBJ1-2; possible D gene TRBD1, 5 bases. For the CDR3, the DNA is TGTGCCAGCAGCCTCACGGACATTCATGGCTACACCTTC. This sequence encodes CASSLTDIHGYTF.